This is a list of T cell receptor beta chains from one sample in a study of blood T cell repertoires in COVID-19. The repertoire was sequenced with immunoSEQ multiplex PCR; TCRdb's copy has only in-frame clones and lacks some. The sample gives about 85,000 clones, 85% to 90% of which show up once; approximately 4.3% is in the top ten. The sample taken for sequencing was peripheral blood. The origin of the receptors is a woman over 75 with active or convalescent COVID-19. Both conserved end residues are part of each CDR3. The D gene is left open where the match is weak. Where a row states a size, it is once, few, many or the class of an expanded clone; other rows omit it.

clone_size: .
j_call: TRBJ2-5
v_call: TRBV28
d_call: TRBD2
cdr3_aa: CASSDLAGGPGTQYF
cdr3_nt: TGTGCCAGCAGTGATCTAGCGGGAGGGCCGGGGACCCAGTACTTC

clone_size: .
j_call: TRBJ2-5
v_call: TRBV9
d_call: TRBD2
cdr3_aa: CASSVRAGGQETQYF
cdr3_nt: TGTGCCAGCAGCGTAAGGGCGGGGGGGCAAGAGACCCAGTACTTC

clone_size: .
j_call: TRBJ1-2
v_call: TRBV18
d_call: TRBD1
cdr3_aa: CASSQGTGGTNYGYTF
cdr3_nt: TGTGCCAGCTCACAAGGGACAGGGGGGACCAACTATGGCTACACCTTC

clone_size: .
j_call: TRBJ1-6
v_call: TRBV28
d_call: .
cdr3_aa: CASGGISSLHF
cdr3_nt: TGTGCCAGCGGGGGGATTTCATCCCTCCACTTT

clone_size: .
j_call: TRBJ1-2
v_call: TRBV27
d_call: TRBD1
cdr3_aa: CASSKIGQARGAGYTF
cdr3_nt: TGTGCCAGCAGTAAAATTGGACAGGCTCGAGGGGCTGGCTACACCTTC

clone_size: .
j_call: TRBJ2-7
v_call: TRBV5-1
d_call: .
cdr3_aa: CASSKRTAPYEQYF
cdr3_nt: TGCGCCAGCAGCAAGAGGACAGCCCCCTACGAGCAGTACTTC

clone_size: .
j_call: TRBJ1-5
v_call: TRBV10-3
d_call: TRBD1
cdr3_aa: CASWTGSSNQPQHF
cdr3_nt: TGTGCCTCCTGGACAGGGTCTAGTAATCAGCCCCAGCATTTT

clone_size: .
j_call: TRBJ2-5
v_call: TRBV7-8
d_call: .
cdr3_aa: CASSRGIRGQETQYF
cdr3_nt: TGTGCCAGCAGCAGAGGAATAAGGGGTCAAGAGACCCAGTACTTC

clone_size: .
j_call: TRBJ2-1
v_call: TRBV29-1
d_call: .
cdr3_aa: CSAMGSATYNEQFF
cdr3_nt: TGCAGCGCCATGGGCAGTGCGACCTACAATGAGCAGTTCTTC

clone_size: .
j_call: TRBJ2-5
v_call: TRBV9
d_call: TRBD1
cdr3_aa: CASSVGDRGGETQYF
cdr3_nt: TGTGCCAGCAGCGTAGGGGACAGGGGTGGTGAGACCCAGTACTTC

clone_size: .
j_call: TRBJ1-1
v_call: TRBV10-3
d_call: .
cdr3_aa: CAISESTSNTEAFF
cdr3_nt: TGTGCCATCAGTGAGTCGACATCGAACACTGAAGCTTTCTTT

clone_size: .
j_call: TRBJ1-1
v_call: TRBV3-1/TRBV3-2
d_call: .
cdr3_aa: CASSQARGTEAFF
cdr3_nt: TGTGCCAGCAGCCAAGCCCGGGGCACTGAAGCTTTCTTT

clone_size: .
j_call: TRBJ1-5
v_call: TRBV9
d_call: .
cdr3_aa: CASSVSGSGNQPQHF
cdr3_nt: TGTGCCAGCAGCGTATCGGGGTCAGGCAATCAGCCCCAGCATTTT

clone_size: .
j_call: TRBJ2-7
v_call: TRBV20-1
d_call: .
cdr3_aa: CSARGVRPGEQYF
cdr3_nt: TGCAGTGCTCGTGGCGTGCGTCCCGGCGAGCAGTACTTC

clone_size: .
j_call: TRBJ1-5
v_call: TRBV18
d_call: .
cdr3_aa: CASSPGQGVDQPQHF
cdr3_nt: TGTGCCAGCTCACCGGGACAAGGGGTCGATCAGCCCCAGCATTTT

clone_size: .
j_call: TRBJ2-3
v_call: TRBV6-2/TRBV6-3
d_call: TRBD2
cdr3_aa: CASSYRTSGTDTQYF
cdr3_nt: TGTGCCAGCAGTTACCGGACTAGCGGTACAGATACGCAGTATTTT

clone_size: .
j_call: TRBJ2-1
v_call: TRBV25-1
d_call: .
cdr3_aa: CASSEREANEQFF
cdr3_nt: TGTGCCAGCAGTGAAAGGGAGGCCAATGAGCAGTTCTTC

clone_size: .
j_call: TRBJ1-2
v_call: TRBV15
d_call: .
cdr3_aa: CATSSADSSGYTF
cdr3_nt: TGTGCCACCAGCAGCGCGGACAGCAGCGGCTACACCTTC

clone_size: .
j_call: TRBJ2-2
v_call: TRBV12-3/TRBV12-4
d_call: .
cdr3_aa: CASSLDSAGELFF
cdr3_nt: TGTGCCAGCAGTTTGGACAGCGCCGGGGAGCTGTTTTTT

clone_size: .
j_call: TRBJ1-5
v_call: TRBV10-3
d_call: .
cdr3_aa: CAISESIQDSNQPQHF
cdr3_nt: TGTGCCATCAGTGAGTCGATCCAGGATAGCAATCAGCCCCAGCATTTT

clone_size: .
j_call: TRBJ2-3
v_call: TRBV5-1
d_call: TRBD1
cdr3_aa: CASSLYRGATDTQYF
cdr3_nt: TGCGCCAGCAGCCTTTACAGGGGAGCCACAGATACGCAGTATTTT

clone_size: .
j_call: TRBJ1-5
v_call: TRBV24-1
d_call: TRBD1
cdr3_aa: CATSGTGGVQPQHF
cdr3_nt: TGTGCCACCTCCGGGACAGGGGGCGTTCAGCCCCAGCATTTT

clone_size: .
j_call: TRBJ2-2
v_call: TRBV5-1
d_call: .
cdr3_aa: CASSLTRTLTGELFF
cdr3_nt: TGCGCCAGCAGCTTGACTAGGACTTTAACCGGGGAGCTGTTTTTT

clone_size: .
j_call: TRBJ1-1
v_call: TRBV5-1
d_call: .
cdr3_aa: CASSLWDSDTEAFF
cdr3_nt: TGCGCCAGCAGCTTGTGGGACTCCGACACTGAAGCTTTCTTT

clone_size: .
j_call: TRBJ2-7
v_call: TRBV7-2
d_call: TRBD2
cdr3_aa: CASSSLAGGYEQYF
cdr3_nt: TGTGCCAGCAGTTCTCTAGCGGGAGGCTACGAGCAGTACTTC

clone_size: .
j_call: TRBJ2-1
v_call: TRBV28
d_call: .
cdr3_aa: CASSPVGRVVYNEQFF
cdr3_nt: TGTGCCAGCAGTCCCGTGGGCAGGGTAGTATACAATGAGCAGTTCTTC

clone_size: .
j_call: TRBJ2-3
v_call: TRBV3-1/TRBV3-2
d_call: .
cdr3_aa: CASSQDIGTRGDTQYF
cdr3_nt: TGTGCCAGCAGCCAAGATATAGGGACAAGAGGAGATACGCAGTATTTT

clone_size: .
j_call: TRBJ1-1
v_call: TRBV28
d_call: .
cdr3_aa: CASSSRGPQGTEAFF
cdr3_nt: TGTGCCAGCAGTTCCAGGGGCCCCCAGGGCACTGAAGCTTTCTTT

clone_size: few
j_call: TRBJ1-1
v_call: TRBV5-1
d_call: TRBD1
cdr3_aa: CASSLRQGEHTEAFF
cdr3_nt: TGCGCCAGCAGCTTAAGGCAGGGGGAGCACACTGAAGCTTTCTTT

clone_size: .
j_call: TRBJ2-5
v_call: TRBV2
d_call: .
cdr3_aa: CASSEAPQGFGETQYF
cdr3_nt: TGTGCCAGCAGTGAAGCGCCACAGGGCTTCGGGGAGACCCAGTACTTC

clone_size: .
j_call: TRBJ2-2
v_call: TRBV5-6
d_call: .
cdr3_aa: CASSFLNTGELFF
cdr3_nt: TGTGCCAGCAGCTTCTTGAACACCGGGGAGCTGTTTTTT

clone_size: .
j_call: TRBJ2-5
v_call: TRBV27
d_call: TRBD1
cdr3_aa: CASSDRGNPGETQYF
cdr3_nt: TGTGCCAGCTCGGACAGGGGCAACCCGGGAGAGACCCAGTACTTC